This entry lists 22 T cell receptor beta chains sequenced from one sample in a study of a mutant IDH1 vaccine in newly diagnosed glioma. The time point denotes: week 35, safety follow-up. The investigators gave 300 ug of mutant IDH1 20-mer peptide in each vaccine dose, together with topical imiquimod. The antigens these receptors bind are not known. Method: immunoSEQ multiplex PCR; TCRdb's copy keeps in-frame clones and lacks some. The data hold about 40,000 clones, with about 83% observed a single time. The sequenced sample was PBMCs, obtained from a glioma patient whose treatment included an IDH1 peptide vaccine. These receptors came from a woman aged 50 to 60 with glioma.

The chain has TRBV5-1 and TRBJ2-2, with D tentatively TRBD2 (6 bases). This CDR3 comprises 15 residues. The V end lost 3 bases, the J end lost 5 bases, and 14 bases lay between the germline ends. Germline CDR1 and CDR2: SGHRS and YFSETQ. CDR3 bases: TGCGCCAGCAGCTACCTGCAGGGAGGAACCGGGGAGCTGTTTTTT. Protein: CASSYLQGGTGELFF.

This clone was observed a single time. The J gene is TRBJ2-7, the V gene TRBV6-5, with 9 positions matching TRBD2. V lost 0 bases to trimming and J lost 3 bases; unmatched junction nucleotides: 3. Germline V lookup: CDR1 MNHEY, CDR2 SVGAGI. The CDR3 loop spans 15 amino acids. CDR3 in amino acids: CASSYSLAGSYEQYF. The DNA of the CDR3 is TGTGCCAGCAGTTACTCGCTAGCGGGGAGCTACGAGCAGTACTTC.

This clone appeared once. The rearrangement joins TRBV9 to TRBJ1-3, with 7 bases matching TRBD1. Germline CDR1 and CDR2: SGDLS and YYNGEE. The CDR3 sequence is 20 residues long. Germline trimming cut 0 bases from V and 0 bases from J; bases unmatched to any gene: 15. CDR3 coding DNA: TGTGCCAGCAGCGTAGCCACGGGACAGTACAGTCCACGCTCTGGAAACACCATATATTTT. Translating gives CASSVATGQYSPRSGNTIYF.

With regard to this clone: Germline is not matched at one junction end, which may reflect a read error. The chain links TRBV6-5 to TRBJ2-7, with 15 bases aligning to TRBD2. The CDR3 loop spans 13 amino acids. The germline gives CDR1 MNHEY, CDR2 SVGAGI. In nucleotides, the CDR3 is TGTGCCAGCAGTCCCGGACTAGCGGGGGGGATCCACTTC. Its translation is CASSPGLAGGIHF.

The DNA for the CDR3 is TGTGCCAGCAGCTTCGACAGCGGTTCCCCCCTAGAACAGTACTTC. Residues: CASSFDSGSPLEQYF. The chain carries TRBV7-9 and TRBJ2-7, with D tentatively TRBD1 or TRBD2 (5 bases each). Trimming shortened V by 3 bases and J by 10 bases, and 22 bases separated the two germline ends. Per the germline V gene, CDR1 is SEHNR and CDR2 is FQNEAQ (reference sequence). The CDR3 spans 15 residues. The full variable domain, completed using reference TRBV7-9 and TRBJ2-7, is DTGVSQNPRHKITKRGQNVTFRCDPISEHNRLYWYRQTLGQGPEFLTYFQNEAQLEKSRLLSDRFSAERPKGSFSTLEIQRTEQGDSAMYLCASSFDSGSPLEQYFGPGTRLTVT.

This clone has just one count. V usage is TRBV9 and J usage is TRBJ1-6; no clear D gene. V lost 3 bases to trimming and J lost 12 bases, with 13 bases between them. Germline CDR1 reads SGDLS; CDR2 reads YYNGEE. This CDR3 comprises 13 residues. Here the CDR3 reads CASSADGAKPLHF. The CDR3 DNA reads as TGTGCCAGCAGCGCTGACGGTGCGAAACCCCTCCACTTT.

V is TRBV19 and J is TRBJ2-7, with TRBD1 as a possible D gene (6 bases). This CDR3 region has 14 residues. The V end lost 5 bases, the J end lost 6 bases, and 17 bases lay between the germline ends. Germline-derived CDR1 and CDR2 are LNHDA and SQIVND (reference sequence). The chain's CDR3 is CASSPGGARGEQYF. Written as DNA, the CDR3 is TGTGCCAGTAGTCCAGGTGGGGCCAGGGGCGAGCAGTACTTC.

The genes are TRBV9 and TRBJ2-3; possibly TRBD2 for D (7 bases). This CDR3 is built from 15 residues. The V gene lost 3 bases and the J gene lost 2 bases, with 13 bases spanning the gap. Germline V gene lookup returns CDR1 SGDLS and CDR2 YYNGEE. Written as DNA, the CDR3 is TGTGCCAGCAGCGAGAGGGGGGGACCCACAGATACGCAGTATTTT. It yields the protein CASSERGGPTDTQYF.

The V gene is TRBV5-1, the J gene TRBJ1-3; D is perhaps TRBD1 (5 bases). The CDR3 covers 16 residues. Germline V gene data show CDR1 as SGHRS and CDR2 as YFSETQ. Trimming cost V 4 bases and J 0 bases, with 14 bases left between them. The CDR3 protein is CASSPQGARSGNTIYF. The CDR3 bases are TGCGCCAGCAGCCCCCAGGGCGCCCGCTCTGGAAACACCATATATTTT. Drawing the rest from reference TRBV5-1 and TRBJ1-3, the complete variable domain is KAGVTQTPRYLIKTRGQQVTLSCSPISGHRSVSWYQQTPGQGLQFLFEYFSETQRNKGNFPGRFSGRQFSNSRSEMNVSTLELGDSALYLCASSPQGARSGNTIYFGEGSWLTVV.

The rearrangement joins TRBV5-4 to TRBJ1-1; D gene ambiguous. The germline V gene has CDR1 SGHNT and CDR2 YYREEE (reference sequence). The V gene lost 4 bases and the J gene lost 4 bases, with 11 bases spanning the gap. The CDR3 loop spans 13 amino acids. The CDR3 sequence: CASSKGGGTEAFF. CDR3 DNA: TGTGCCAGCAGCAAAGGAGGAGGCACTGAAGCTTTCTTT.

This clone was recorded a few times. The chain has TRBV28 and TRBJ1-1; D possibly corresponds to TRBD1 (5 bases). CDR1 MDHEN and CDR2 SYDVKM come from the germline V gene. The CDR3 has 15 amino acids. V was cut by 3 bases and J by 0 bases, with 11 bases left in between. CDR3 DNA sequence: TGTGCCAGCAGTTTTTACGGGGCCATGAACACTGAAGCTTTCTTT. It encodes CASSFYGAMNTEAFF.

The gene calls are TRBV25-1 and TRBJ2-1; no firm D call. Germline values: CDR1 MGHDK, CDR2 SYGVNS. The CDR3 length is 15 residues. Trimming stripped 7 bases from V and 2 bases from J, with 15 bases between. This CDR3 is CASNRSLPAYNEQFF. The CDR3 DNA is TGTGCCAGCAACCGAAGCTTACCGGCCTACAATGAGCAGTTCTTC.

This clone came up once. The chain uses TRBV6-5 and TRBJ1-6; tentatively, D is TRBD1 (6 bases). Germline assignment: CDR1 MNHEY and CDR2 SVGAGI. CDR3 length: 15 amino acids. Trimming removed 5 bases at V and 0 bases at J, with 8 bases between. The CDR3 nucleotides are TGTGCCAGCAGTATACAGGGCTCCTATAATTCACCCCTCCACTTT. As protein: CASSIQGSYNSPLHF.

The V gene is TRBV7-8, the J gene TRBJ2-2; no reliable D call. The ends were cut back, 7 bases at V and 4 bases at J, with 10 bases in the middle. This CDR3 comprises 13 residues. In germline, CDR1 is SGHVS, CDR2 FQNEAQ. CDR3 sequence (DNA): TGTGCCAGCACCCTGACGGGCACCGGGGAGCTGTTTTTT. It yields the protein CASTLTGTGELFF.

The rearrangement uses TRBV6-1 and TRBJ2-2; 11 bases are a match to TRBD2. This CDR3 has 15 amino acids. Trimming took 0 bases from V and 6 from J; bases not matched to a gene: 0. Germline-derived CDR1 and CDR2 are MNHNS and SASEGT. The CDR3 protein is CASSEASGGAGELFF. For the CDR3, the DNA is TGTGCCAGCAGTGAAGCTAGCGGGGGGGCCGGGGAGCTGTTTTTT.

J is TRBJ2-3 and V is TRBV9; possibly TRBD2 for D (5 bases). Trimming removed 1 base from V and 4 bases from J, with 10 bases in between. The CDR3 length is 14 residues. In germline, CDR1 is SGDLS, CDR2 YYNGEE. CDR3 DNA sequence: TGTGCCAGCAGCGTAACGGCGGGCCCAGATACGCAGTATTTT. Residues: CASSVTAGPDTQYF.

The CDR3, as DNA: TGTGCCAGCAGTTCAGGGATTTCTAGCACAGATACGCAGTATTTT. It yields the protein CASSSGISSTDTQYF. The V gene is TRBV6-5, the J gene TRBJ2-3; a possible D gene is TRBD1 (5 bases). CDR3 size: 15 residues. Per the germline V gene, CDR1 is MNHEY and CDR2 is SVGAGI. V lost 4 bases to trimming and J lost 0 bases, with 11 bases between them.

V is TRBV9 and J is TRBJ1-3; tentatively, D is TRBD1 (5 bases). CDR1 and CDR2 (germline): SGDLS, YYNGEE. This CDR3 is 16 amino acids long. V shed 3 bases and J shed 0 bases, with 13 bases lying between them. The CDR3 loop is CASSAGRVSSGNTIYF. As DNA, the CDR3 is TGTGCCAGCAGCGCGGGCAGGGTTTCCTCTGGAAACACCATATATTTT.

This chain's CDR3 is CASSWGQGYEQYF. The CDR3 nucleotides read TGTGCCAGCAGCTGGGGACAGGGCTACGAGCAGTACTTC. The V call is TRBV5-4, the J call TRBJ2-7, with 9 bases fitting TRBD1. Unmatched junction bases numbered 1, after V lost 3 bases and J lost 3 bases. The CDR3 contains 13 residues. From germline, CDR1 is SGHNT and CDR2 YYREEE (reference sequence).

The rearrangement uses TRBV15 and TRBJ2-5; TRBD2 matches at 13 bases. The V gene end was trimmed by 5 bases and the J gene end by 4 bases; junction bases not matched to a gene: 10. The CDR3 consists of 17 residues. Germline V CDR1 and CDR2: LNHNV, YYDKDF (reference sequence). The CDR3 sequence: CATSGGTSGEVRETQYF. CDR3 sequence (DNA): TGTGCCACCAGCGGTGGGACTAGCGGGGAGGTGAGAGAGACCCAGTACTTC.

CDR3 DNA: TGTGCCAGTAGTATAGCGAGGGGGGGAGAAAAACTGTTTTTT. It specifies CASSIARGGEKLFF. The chain has TRBV19 and TRBJ1-4; perhaps TRBD1 as D (6 bases). Germline V gene lookup returns CDR1 LNHDA and CDR2 SQIVND (reference sequence). This CDR3 has 14 amino acids. V was pared by 1 base and J by 8 bases, with 11 bases between.

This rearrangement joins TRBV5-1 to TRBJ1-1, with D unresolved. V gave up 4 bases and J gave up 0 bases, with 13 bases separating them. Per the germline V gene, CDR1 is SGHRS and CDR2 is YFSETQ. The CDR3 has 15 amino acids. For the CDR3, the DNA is TGCGCCAGCAGCCCGATAGGAGCTATGAACACTGAAGCTTTCTTT. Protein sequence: CASSPIGAMNTEAFF.